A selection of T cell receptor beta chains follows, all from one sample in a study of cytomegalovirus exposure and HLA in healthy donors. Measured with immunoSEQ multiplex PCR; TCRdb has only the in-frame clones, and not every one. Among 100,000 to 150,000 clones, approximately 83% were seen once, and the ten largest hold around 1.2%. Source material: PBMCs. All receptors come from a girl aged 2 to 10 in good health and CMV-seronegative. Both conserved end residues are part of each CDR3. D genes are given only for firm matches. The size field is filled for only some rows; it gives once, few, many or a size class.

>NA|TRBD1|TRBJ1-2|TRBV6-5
CASRQGGIDGYTF
TGTGCCAGTAGACAGGGCGGAATCGATGGCTACACCTTC
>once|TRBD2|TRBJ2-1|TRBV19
CASTGTSGESSYNEQFF
TGTGCCAGTACCGGGACTAGCGGGGAAAGCTCCTACAATGAGCAGTTCTTC
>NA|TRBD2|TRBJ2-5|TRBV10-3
CAISESHLAGGTLGEQYF
TGTGCCATCAGTGAGTCTCATTTGGCGGGAGGGACCCTGGGTGAGCAGTACTTC
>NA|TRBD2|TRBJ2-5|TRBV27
CASSYLRTSGGPETQYF
TGTGCCAGCAGTTACCTCAGGACTAGCGGGGGGCCCGAGACCCAGTACTTC
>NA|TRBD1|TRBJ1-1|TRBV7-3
CASSLRGHRENTEAFF
TGTGCCAGCAGCTTGAGGGGGCACAGGGAGAACACTGAAGCTTTCTTT
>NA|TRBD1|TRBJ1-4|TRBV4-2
CASSLGGDDEKLFF
TGTGCCAGCTCCTTAGGGGGCGACGATGAAAAACTGTTTTTT
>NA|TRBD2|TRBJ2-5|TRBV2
CASSEGREGTQYF
TGTGCCAGCAGTGAAGGGCGGGAGGGGACCCAGTACTTC
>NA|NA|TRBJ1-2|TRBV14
CASSQGNRANYGYTF
TGTGCCAGCAGCCAAGGGAACCGAGCGAACTATGGCTACACCTTC
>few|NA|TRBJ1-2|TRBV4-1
CASSREGGLGYGYTF
TGCGCCAGCAGCCGCGAGGGAGGGTTAGGCTATGGCTACACCTTC
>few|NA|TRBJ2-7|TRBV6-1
CASSGQYEQYF
TGTGCCAGCAGTGGGCAATACGAGCAGTACTTC
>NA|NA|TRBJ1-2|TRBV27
CASSLGPSYYGYTF
TGTGCCAGCAGTTTAGGGCCGTCTTACTATGGCTACACCTTC
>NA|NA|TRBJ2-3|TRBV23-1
CASSQSGSAGTDTQYF
TGCGCCAGCAGTCAATCGGGGTCAGCGGGCACAGATACGCAGTATTTT
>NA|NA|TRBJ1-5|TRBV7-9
CASSPQGLNQPQHF
TGTGCCAGCAGCCCTCAGGGGTTAAACCAGCCCCAGCATTTT
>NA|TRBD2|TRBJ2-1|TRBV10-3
CAIRGTSGGPRSYNEQFF
TGTGCCATCAGGGGGACTAGCGGGGGGCCGAGGTCCTACAATGAGCAGTTCTTC
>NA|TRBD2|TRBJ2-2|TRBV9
CASSGTSGNTGELFF
TGTGCCAGCAGCGGGACTAGCGGGAACACCGGGGAGCTGTTTTTT
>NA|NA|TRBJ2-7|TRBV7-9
CASGYSIGGPYYEQYF
TGTGCCAGCGGATACAGTATCGGGGGGCCTTACTACGAGCAGTACTTC
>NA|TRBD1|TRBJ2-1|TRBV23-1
CASSHRTGGGPYNEQFF
TGCGCCAGCAGTCACCGCACAGGGGGCGGTCCCTACAATGAGCAGTTCTTC
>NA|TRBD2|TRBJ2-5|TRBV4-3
CASSQARGGQETQYF
TGCGCCAGCAGCCAAGCCCGGGGGGGGCAAGAGACCCAGTACTTC
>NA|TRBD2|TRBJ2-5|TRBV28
CASSYRTSGRAQYF
TGTGCCAGCAGTTACCGGACTAGCGGGAGGGCCCAGTACTTC
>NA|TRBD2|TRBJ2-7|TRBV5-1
CASSLSPSGSNEQYF
TGCGCCAGCAGCTTGTCTCCAAGCGGGAGCAACGAGCAGTACTTC
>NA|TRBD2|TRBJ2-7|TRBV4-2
CASSHEREREQYF
TGTGCCAGCAGCCATGAGCGGGAACGCGAGCAGTACTTC
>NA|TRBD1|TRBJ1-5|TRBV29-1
CSVAGQGGQPQHF
TGCAGCGTCGCCGGACAGGGCGGTCAGCCCCAGCATTTT
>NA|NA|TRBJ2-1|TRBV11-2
CASSPEIEQFF
TGTGCCAGCAGCCCCGAGATTGAGCAGTTCTTC
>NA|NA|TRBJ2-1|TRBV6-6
CASSYRPGDEQFF
TGTGCCAGCAGTTACCGTCCCGGGGATGAGCAGTTCTTC
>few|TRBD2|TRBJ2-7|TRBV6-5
CATSESSGGSYEQYF
TGTGCCACATCGGAATCTAGCGGGGGGTCCTACGAGCAGTACTTC
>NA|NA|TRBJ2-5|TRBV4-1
CASSQVGAATPQETQYF
TGCGCCAGCAGCCAAGTGGGGGCCGCAACTCCCCAAGAGACCCAGTACTTC
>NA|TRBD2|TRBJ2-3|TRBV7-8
CASSFPTSGGTTDTQYF
TGTGCCAGCAGCTTCCCGACTAGCGGGGGGACCACAGATACGCAGTATTTT
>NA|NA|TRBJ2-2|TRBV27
CASSFQGQTGELFF
TGTGCCAGCAGTTTTCAGGGGCAAACCGGGGAGCTGTTTTTT
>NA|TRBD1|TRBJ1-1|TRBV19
CASSVQTGIGAEAFF
TGTGCCAGTAGTGTTCAGACAGGGATCGGCGCTGAAGCTTTCTTT
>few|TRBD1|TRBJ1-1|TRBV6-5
CASSLGQGMNTEAFF
TGTGCCAGCAGCTTGGGACAGGGAATGAACACTGAAGCTTTCTTT
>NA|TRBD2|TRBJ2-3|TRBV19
CASSVGTSFTDTQYF
TGTGCCAGTAGTGTCGGGACTAGCTTCACAGATACGCAGTATTTT
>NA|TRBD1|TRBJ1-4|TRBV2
CASSEQGARATNEKLFF
TGTGCCAGCAGTGAACAGGGGGCGCGGGCAACTAATGAAAAACTGTTTTTT
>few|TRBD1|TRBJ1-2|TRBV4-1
CASSQDGTGGHYGYTF
TGCGCCAGCAGCCAAGATGGAACAGGGGGCCACTATGGCTACACCTTC
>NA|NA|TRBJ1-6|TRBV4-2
CASSQDGEGLSYNSPLHF
TGTGCCAGCAGCCAAGATGGGGAGGGCTTATCCTATAATTCACCCCTCCACTTT
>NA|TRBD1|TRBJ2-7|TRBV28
CASNQYRDRGTYEQYF
TGTGCCAGCAACCAATACCGGGACAGGGGGACCTACGAGCAGTACTTC
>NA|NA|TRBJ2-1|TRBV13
CASSLETENNEQFF
TGTGCCAGCAGCTTAGAAACTGAGAACAATGAGCAGTTCTTC
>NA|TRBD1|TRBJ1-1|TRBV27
CASSLNTGETEAFF
TGTGCCAGCAGTTTGAATACAGGGGAGACTGAAGCTTTCTTT
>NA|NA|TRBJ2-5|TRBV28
CASSSPAGQETQYF
TGTGCCAGCAGCTCCCCCGCGGGCCAAGAGACCCAGTACTTC
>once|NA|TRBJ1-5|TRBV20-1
CSARLPQPQHF
TGCAGTGCTAGACTCCCCCAGCCCCAGCATTTT
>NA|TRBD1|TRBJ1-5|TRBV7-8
CASTKTGNSNQPQHF
TGTGCCAGCACCAAGACAGGGAATAGCAATCAGCCCCAGCATTTT
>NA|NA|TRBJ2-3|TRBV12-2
CASRLAGTSGTGVSNGSTDTQYF
TGTGCAAGTCGCTTAGCCGGTACCTCCGGGACAGGGGTTTCAAATGGGAGCACAGATACGCAGTATTTT
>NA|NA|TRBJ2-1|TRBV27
CASSLAGTVYNEQFF
TGTGCCAGCAGTTTAGCGGGTACCGTCTACAATGAGCAGTTCTTC
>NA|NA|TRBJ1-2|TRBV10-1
CASISVEANYGYTF
TGCGCCAGCATAAGTGTAGAGGCTAACTATGGCTACACCTTC
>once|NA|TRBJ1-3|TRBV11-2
CASSLQGYSGNTIYF
TGTGCCAGCAGTTTACAGGGTTACTCTGGAAACACCATATATTTT
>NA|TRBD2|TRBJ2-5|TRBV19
CASSMAGRVQETQYF
TGTGCCAGTAGTATGGCAGGGAGGGTCCAAGAGACCCAGTACTTC
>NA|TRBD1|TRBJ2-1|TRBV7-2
CASTPGTGMRGYNEQFF
TGTGCCAGCACACCCGGGACAGGGATGAGAGGTTACAATGAGCAGTTCTTC
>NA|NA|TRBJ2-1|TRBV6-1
CATWWGRPTNEQFF
TGTGCCACTTGGTGGGGCAGGCCGACCAATGAGCAGTTCTTC
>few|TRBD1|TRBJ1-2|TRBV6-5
CASSLSRTGGYTF
TGTGCCAGCAGTTTGAGTAGGACAGGGGGCTACACCTTC